The 7 T cell receptor beta chains in this list originate from one sample, sequenced in a study of radiation and T cells in renal cell carcinoma. The assay was immunoSEQ multiplex PCR, and TCRdb's table has in-frame clones only and misses some. The table includes 140,000 to 150,000 clones, less than 90% detected once. The time point was: blood 4 weeks post-SBRT, at nephrectomy. The sample's treatment: 15 Gy SBRT to primary tumor, nephrectomy 4 weeks later. The material sequenced was blood, taken from a patient whose treatment included radiotherapy and nephrectomy. The origin of the receptors is a woman aged 50 to 60 with renal cell carcinoma.

The V call is TRBV6-5, the J call TRBJ1-6; no firm D call. The CDR3 loop spans 13 amino acids. Germline CDR1 is MNHEY and CDR2 is SVGAGI. Trimming took off 3 bases at V and 12 bases at J, with 12 bases between the two ends. This CDR3 reads CASSYVLTEPLHF. CDR3 in DNA: TGTGCCAGCAGTTATGTATTAACGGAACCCCTCCACTTT.

This clone was seen once. V and J are TRBV6-5 and TRBJ1-4; possible D gene TRBD1, 5 bases. With 0 bases removed from V and 2 bases from J, the gap between germline ends came to 10 bases. This CDR3 has 16 residues. Per the germline V gene, CDR1 is MNHEY and CDR2 is SVGAGI. The CDR3 bases are TGTGCCAGCAGTTACTCCGGGCGGGGGACTAATGAAAAACTGTTTTTT. Translated, it gives CASSYSGRGTNEKLFF.

Only one count was recorded for this clone. The chain recombines TRBV10-3 with TRBJ1-2; 7 bases are a match to TRBD1. The CDR3 loop spans 14 amino acids. Germline CDR1 ENHRY, CDR2 SYGVKD. V lost 3 bases to trimming and J lost 2 bases; unmatched junction nucleotides: 3. In DNA form, the CDR3 reads TGTGCCATCAGTGACGGGACAGTCAACTATGGCTACACCTTC. Protein sequence: CAISDGTVNYGYTF.

J is TRBJ1-6 and V is TRBV19; TRBD1 aligns across 7 bases. The CDR3 extends over 14 amino acids. Germline CDR1 is LNHDA and CDR2 is SQIVND (reference sequence). J gave up 7 bases and V 3 bases, and 3 bases lay outside the gene matches. This CDR3 reads CASSIGQENSPLHF. CDR3 nucleotides: TGTGCCAGTAGTATCGGACAGGAAAATTCACCCCTCCACTTT.

This chain joins TRBV5-4 and TRBJ2-5; D perhaps matches TRBD2 (6 bases). V lost 2 bases and J 4 bases, leaving 18 bases between the germline ends. This CDR3 has 16 amino acids. Germline V CDR1 and CDR2: SGHNT, YYREEE (reference sequence). CDR3 loop: CASSFGAGGRRETQYF. Here the CDR3 DNA reads TGTGCCAGCAGCTTCGGGGCTGGGGGGAGACGAGAGACCCAGTACTTC.

The J gene is TRBJ2-7, the V gene TRBV19; 7 bases align to TRBD1. Germline V lookup: CDR1 LNHDA, CDR2 SQIVND (reference sequence). This CDR3 is built from 15 residues. V lost 3 bases to trimming and J lost 4 bases; unmatched junction nucleotides: 9. The CDR3 protein is CASSIIRDSGYEQYF. The DNA of the CDR3 is TGTGCCAGTAGTATTATAAGGGACAGCGGTTACGAGCAGTACTTC.

The genes are TRBV7-2 and TRBJ2-7; 8 positions match TRBD1. The V gene's germline CDR1 is SGHTA and CDR2 FQGNSA. The CDR3 runs to 15 residues. The junction had 7 bases not matched to a gene; V was cut back by 5 bases and J by 1 base. The CDR3 bases are TGTGCCAGCAGCCCAGGGACAGGACGATCCTACGAGCAGTACTTC. This gives the protein CASSPGTGRSYEQYF. Filled out from reference TRBV7-2 and TRBJ2-7, the complete variable domain reads GAGVSQSPSNKVTEKGKDVELRCDPISGHTALYWYRQSLGQGLEFLIYFQGNSAPDKSGLPSDRFSAERTGGSVSTLTIQRTQQEDSAVYLCASSPGTGRSYEQYFGPGTRLTVT.